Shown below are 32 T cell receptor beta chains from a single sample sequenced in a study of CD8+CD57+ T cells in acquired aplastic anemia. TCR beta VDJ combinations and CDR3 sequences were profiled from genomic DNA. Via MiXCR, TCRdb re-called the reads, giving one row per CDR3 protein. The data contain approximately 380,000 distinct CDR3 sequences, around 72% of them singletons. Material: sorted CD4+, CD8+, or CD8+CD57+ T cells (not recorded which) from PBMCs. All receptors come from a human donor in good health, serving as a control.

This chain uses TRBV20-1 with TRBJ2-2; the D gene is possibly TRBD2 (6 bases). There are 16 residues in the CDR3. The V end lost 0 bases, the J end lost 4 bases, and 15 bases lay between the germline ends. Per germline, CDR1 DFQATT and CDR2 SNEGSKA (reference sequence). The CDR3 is CSARDRLTGVTGELFF. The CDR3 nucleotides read TGCAGTGCTAGAGATCGGCTCACGGGAGTCACCGGGGAGCTGTTTTTT.

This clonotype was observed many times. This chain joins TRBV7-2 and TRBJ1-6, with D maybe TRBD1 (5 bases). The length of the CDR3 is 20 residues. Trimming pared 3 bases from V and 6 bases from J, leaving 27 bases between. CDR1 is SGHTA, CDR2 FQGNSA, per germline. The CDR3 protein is CASSFSGEGTVHFTNSPLHF. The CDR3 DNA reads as TGTGCCAGCAGCTTCAGTGGCGAAGGGACGGTCCATTTTACTAATTCACCCCTCCACTTT.

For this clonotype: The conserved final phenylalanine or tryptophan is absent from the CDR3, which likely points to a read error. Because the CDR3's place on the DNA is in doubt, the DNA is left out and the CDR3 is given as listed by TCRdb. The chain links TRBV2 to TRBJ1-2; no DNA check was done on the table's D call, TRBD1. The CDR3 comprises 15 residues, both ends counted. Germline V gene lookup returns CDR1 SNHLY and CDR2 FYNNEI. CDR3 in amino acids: CASSPTTGVKLFFAS.

CDR3 region: CASSLDRGRAEAFF. The CDR3 DNA follows: TGTGCCAGCAGTCTCGACAGGGGGAGGGCTGAAGCTTTCTTT. This chain connects TRBV7-9 to TRBJ1-1; 9 bases are a match to TRBD1. The ends lost 6 bases at V and 6 bases at J; junction bases unmatched: 8. Germline CDR1 is SEHNR and CDR2 is FQNEAQ (reference sequence). CDR3 length equals 14 residues.

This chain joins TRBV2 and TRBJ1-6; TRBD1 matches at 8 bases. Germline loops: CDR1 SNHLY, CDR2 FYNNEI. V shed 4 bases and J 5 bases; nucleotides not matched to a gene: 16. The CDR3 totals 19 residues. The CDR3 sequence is CASSASPNGQGLHNSPLHF. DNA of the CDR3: TGTGCCAGCAGTGCTAGTCCGAATGGACAGGGCCTACATAATTCACCCCTCCACTTT. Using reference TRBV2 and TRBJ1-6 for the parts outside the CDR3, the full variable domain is EPEVTQTPSHQVTQMGQEVILRCVPISNHLYFYWYRQILGQKVEFLVSFYNNEISEKSEIFDDQFSVERPDGSNFTLKIRSTKLEDSAMYFCASSASPNGQGLHNSPLHFGNGTRLTVT.

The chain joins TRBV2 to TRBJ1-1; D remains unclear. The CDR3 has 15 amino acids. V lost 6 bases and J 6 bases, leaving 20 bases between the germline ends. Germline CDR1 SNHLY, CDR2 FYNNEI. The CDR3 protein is CASSLFGSAEAEAFF. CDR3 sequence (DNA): TGTGCCAGCAGCTTATTCGGGTCCGCGGAGGCTGAAGCTTTCTTT.

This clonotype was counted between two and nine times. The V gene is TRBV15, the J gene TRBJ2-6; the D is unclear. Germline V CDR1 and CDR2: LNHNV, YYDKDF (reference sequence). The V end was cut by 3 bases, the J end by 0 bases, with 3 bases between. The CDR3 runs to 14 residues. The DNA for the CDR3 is TGTGCCACCAGCAGTGACTCTGGGGCCAACGTCCTGACTTTC. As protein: CATSSDSGANVLTF.

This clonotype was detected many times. Here the CDR3 reads CAISLQGTAFF. The CDR3 bases are TGTGCCATCAGTCTACAGGGCACGGCTTTCTTT. The chain couples TRBV10-3 to TRBJ1-1, with D tentatively TRBD1 (6 bases). CDR3 length: 11 residues. The V end lost 5 bases, the J end lost 11 bases, and 12 bases lay between the germline ends. Per the germline V gene, CDR1 is ENHRY and CDR2 is SYGVKD.

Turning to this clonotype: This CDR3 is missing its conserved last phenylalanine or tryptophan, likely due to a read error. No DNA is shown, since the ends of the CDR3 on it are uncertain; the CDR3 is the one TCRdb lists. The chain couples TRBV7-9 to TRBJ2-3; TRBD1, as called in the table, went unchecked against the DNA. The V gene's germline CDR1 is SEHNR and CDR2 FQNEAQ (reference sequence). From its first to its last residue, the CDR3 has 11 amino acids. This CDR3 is CASSPGEAKYL.

CDR3 amino acids: CASMQDRDSSPLHF. The CDR3 nucleotides are TGCGCCAGCATGCAGGACAGGGACTCTTCACCCCTCCACTTT. The chain carries TRBV5-1 and TRBJ1-6; 8 nucleotides align to TRBD1. Looked up from germline, CDR1 is SGHRS and CDR2 is YFSETQ. J lost 9 bases, V lost 6 bases, and 8 bases had no gene match. CDR3 length equals 14 residues. The full variable domain, its missing parts supplied by reference TRBV5-1 and TRBJ1-6, is KAGVTQTPRYLIKTRGQQVTLSCSPISGHRSVSWYQQTPGQGLQFLFEYFSETQRNKGNFPGRFSGRQFSNSRSEMNVSTLELGDSALYLCASMQDRDSSPLHFGNGTRLTVT.

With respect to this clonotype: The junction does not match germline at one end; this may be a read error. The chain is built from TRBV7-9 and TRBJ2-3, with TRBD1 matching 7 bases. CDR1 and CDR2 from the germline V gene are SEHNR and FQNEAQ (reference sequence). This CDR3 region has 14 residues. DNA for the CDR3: TGTGCCAGCAGCTCCGATACAGGGGAACATCACCCCTCCTTT. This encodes CASSSDTGEHHPSF.

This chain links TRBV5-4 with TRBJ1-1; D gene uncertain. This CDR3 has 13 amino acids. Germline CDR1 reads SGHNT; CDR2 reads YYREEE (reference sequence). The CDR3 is CALDLQGDTEAFF. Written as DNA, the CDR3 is TGTGCGCTGGATCTCCAAGGTGACACTGAAGCTTTCTTT.

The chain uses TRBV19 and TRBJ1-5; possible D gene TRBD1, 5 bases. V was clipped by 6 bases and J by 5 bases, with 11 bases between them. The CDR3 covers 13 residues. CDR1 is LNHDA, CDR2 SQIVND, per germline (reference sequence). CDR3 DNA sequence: TGTGCCAGTAGCAAGACAGCTTATCAGCCCCAGCATTTT. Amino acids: CASSKTAYQPQHF.

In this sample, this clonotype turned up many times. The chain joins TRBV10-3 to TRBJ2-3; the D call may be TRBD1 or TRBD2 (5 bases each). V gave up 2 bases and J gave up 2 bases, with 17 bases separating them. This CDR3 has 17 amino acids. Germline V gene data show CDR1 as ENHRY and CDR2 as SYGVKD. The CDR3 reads CAISEPLSGRDTDTQYF. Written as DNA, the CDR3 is TGTGCCATCAGTGAGCCCCTTTCGGGACGGGACACAGATACGCAGTATTTT.

The CDR3 reads CASSLTDREGSPLHF. CDR3 coding DNA: TGTGCCAGTAGTCTCACGGACAGGGAGGGTTCACCCCTCCACTTT. This rearrangement joins TRBV19 to TRBJ1-6; 8 bases agree with TRBD1. Trimming cost V 5 bases and J 9 bases; bases outside gene matches: 9. Per the germline V gene, CDR1 is LNHDA and CDR2 is SQIVND (reference sequence). The CDR3 contains 15 residues.

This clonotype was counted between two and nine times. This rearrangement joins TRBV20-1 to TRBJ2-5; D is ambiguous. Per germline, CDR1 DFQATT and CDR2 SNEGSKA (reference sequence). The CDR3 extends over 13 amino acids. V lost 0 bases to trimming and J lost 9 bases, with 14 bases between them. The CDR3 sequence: CSARETGHQPQYF. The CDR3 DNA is TGCAGTGCTAGAGAAACGGGCCATCAGCCCCAGTACTTC.

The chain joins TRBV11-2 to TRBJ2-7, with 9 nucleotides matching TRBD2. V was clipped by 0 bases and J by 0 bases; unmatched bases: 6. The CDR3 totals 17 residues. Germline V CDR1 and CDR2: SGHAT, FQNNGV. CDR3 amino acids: CASSLERGGLSSYEQYF. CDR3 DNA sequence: TGTGCCAGCAGCTTAGAGCGGGGGGGCCTTAGCTCCTACGAGCAGTACTTC.

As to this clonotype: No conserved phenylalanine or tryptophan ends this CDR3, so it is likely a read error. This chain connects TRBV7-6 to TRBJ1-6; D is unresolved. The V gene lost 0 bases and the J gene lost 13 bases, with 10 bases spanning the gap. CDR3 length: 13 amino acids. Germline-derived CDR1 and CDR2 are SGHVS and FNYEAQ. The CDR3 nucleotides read TGTGCCAGCAGCTTAGCTTCCGGTTCCCCCCTCCACCTT. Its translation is CASSLASGSPLHL.

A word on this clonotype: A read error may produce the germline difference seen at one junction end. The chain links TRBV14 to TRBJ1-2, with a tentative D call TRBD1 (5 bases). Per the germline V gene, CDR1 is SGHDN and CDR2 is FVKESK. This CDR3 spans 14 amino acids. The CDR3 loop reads CASSSGSTPRGYSF. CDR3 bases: TGTGCCAGCAGCTCAGGATCCACCCCAAGGGGCTACTCCTTC. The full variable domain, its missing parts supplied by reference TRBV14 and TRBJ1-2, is EAGVTQFPSHSVIEKGQTVTLRCDPISGHDNLYWYRRVMGKEIKFLLHFVKESKQDESGMPNNRFLAERTGGTYSTLKVQPAELEDSGVYFCASSSGSTPRGYSFGSGTRLTVV.

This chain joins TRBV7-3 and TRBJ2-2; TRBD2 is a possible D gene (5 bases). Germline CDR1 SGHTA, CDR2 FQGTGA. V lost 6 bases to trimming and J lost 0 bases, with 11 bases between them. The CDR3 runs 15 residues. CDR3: CASSRGSSNTGELFF. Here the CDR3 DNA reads TGTGCCAGCAGTCGAGGGTCCTCGAACACCGGGGAGCTGTTTTTT. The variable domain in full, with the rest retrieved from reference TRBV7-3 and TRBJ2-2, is GAGVSQTPSNKVTEKGKYVELRCDPISGHTALYWYRQSLGQGPEFLIYFQGTGAADDSGLPNDRFFAVRPEGSVSTLKIQRTERGDSAVYLCASSRGSSNTGELFFGEGSRLTVL.

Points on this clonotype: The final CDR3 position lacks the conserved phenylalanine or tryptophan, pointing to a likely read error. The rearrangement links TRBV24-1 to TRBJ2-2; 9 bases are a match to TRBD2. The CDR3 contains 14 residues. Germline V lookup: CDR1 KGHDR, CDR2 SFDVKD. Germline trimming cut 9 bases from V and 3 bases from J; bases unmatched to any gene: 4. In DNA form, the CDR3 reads TGTGCCACCGCGGGGGGGCGATACACCGGGGAGCTGTTTTCT. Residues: CATAGGRYTGELFS.

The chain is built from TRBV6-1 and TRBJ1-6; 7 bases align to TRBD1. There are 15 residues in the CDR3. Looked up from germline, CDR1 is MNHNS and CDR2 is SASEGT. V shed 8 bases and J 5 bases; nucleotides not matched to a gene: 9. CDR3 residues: CASVSRDRNNSPLHF. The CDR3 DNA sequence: TGTGCCAGCGTGTCGAGGGACAGAAATAATTCACCCCTCCACTTT.

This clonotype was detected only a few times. Here the CDR3 DNA reads TGTGCCAGTAGTAGGTCGGAGGGCACTGAAGCTTTCTTT. It is translated as CASSRSEGTEAFF. The V gene is TRBV19, the J gene TRBJ1-1; D ambiguous. The CDR3 has 13 residues. Trimming removed 4 bases at V and 4 bases at J, with 10 bases between. Germline V CDR1 and CDR2: LNHDA, SQIVND (reference sequence).

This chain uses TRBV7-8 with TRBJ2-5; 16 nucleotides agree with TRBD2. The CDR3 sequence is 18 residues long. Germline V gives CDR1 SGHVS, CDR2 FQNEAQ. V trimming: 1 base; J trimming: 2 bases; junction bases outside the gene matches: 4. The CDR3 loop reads CASSLEGTSGGVQETQYF. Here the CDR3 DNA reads TGTGCCAGCAGCTTAGAGGGGACTAGCGGGGGGGTGCAAGAGACCCAGTACTTC.

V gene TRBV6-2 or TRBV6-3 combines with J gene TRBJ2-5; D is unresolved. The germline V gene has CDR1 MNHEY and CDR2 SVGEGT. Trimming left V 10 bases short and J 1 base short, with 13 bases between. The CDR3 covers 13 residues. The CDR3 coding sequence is TGTGCCACCTACTGGCGACCCCAAGAGACCCAGTACTTC. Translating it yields CATYWRPQETQYF.

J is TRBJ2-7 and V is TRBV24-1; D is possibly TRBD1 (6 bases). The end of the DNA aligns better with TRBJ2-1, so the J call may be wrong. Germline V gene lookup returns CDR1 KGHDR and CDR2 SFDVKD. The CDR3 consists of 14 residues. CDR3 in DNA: TGTGCCACCAGCTCAGGGGTGACCTACAATGAGCAGTTCTTC. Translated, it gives CATSSGVTYNEQFF.

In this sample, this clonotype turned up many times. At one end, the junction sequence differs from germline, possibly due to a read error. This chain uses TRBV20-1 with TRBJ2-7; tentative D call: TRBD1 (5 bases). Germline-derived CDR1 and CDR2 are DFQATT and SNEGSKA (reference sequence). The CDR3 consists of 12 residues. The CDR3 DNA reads TGCAGTGCTGGAGACAGATCCTACGAGCAGTACTTC. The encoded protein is CSAGDRSYEQYF.

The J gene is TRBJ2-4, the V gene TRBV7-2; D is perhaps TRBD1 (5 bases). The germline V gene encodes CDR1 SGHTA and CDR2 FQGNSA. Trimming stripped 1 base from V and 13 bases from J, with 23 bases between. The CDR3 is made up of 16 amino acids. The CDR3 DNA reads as TGTGCCAGCAGCTTAGATTTGGGGCGTGCCAAAATCATCCAGTACTTC. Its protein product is CASSLDLGRAKIIQYF. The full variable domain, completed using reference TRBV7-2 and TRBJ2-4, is GAGVSQSPSNKVTEKGKDVELRCDPISGHTALYWYRQSLGQGLEFLIYFQGNSAPDKSGLPSDRFSAERTGGSVSTLTIQRTQQEDSAVYLCASSLDLGRAKIIQYFGAGTRLSVL.

The CDR3 DNA reads TGTGCCAGCACTTCTAAAGGGGACAGGGCCCAAGAGACCCAGTACTTC. Its protein product is CASTSKGDRAQETQYF. The chain couples TRBV12-3 or TRBV12-4 to TRBJ2-5; the match to TRBD1 covers 9 bases. Unmatched junction bases numbered 10, after V lost 7 bases and J lost 1 base. This CDR3 is 16 amino acids long.

The CDR3 loop is CASSFEGINTGELFF. CDR3 bases: TGCGCCAGCAGTTTCGAGGGGATTAACACCGGGGAGCTGTTTTTT. The V call is TRBV5-1, the J call TRBJ2-2; perhaps D is TRBD1 or TRBD2 (5 bases each). The CDR3 contains 15 residues. The germline V and J ends were trimmed by 5 bases and 2 bases, with 13 bases remaining between them. Germline V gene lookup returns CDR1 SGHRS and CDR2 YFSETQ.

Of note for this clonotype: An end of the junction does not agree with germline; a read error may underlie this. The CDR3 protein is CASSQGPFTGSPLHF. DNA for the CDR3: TGTGCCAGCAGCCAAGGCCCCTTCACGGGGTCACCCCTGCACTTT. The chain is built from TRBV7-2 and TRBJ1-6, with D unclear. CDR3 length: 15 residues. CDR1 and CDR2 from the germline V gene are SGHTA and FQGNSA.

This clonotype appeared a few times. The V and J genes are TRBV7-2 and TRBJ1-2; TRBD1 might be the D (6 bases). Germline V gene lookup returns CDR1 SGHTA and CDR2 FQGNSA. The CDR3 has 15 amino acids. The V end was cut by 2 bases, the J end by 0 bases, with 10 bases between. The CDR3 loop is CASSLTGGPNYGYTF. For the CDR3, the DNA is TGTGCCAGCAGCTTAACCGGGGGGCCTAACTATGGCTACACCTTC.